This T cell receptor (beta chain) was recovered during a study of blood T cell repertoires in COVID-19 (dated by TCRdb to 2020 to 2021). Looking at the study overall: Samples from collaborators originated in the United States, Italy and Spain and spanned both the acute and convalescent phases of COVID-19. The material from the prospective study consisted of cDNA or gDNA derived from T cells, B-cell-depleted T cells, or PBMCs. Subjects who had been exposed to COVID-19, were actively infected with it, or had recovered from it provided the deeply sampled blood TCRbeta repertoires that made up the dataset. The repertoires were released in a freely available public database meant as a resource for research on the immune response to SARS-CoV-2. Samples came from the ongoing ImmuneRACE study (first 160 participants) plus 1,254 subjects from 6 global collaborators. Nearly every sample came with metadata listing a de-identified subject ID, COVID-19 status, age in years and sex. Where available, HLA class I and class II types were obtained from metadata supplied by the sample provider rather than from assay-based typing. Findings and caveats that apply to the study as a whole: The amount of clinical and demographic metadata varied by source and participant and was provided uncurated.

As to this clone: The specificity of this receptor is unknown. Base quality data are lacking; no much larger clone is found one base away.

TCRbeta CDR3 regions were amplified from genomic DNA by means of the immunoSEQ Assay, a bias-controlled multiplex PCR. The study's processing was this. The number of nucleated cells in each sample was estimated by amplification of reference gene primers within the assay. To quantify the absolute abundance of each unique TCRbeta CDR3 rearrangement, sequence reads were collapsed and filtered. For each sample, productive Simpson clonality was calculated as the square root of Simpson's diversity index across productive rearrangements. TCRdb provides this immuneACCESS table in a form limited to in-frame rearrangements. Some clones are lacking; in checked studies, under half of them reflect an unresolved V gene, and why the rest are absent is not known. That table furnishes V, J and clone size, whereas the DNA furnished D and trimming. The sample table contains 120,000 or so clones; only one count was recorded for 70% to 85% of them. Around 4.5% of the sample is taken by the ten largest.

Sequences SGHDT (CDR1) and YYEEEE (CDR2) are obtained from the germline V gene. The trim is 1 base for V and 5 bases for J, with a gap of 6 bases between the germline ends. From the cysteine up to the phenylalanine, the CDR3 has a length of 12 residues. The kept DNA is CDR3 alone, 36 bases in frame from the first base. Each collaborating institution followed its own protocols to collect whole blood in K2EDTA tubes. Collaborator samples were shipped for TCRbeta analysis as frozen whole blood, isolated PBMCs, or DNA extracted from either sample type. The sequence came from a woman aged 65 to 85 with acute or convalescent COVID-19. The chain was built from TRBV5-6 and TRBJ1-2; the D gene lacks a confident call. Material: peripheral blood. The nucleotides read TGTGCCAGCAGCTTGCCCGGGTATGGCTACACCTTC. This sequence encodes CASSLPGYGYTF. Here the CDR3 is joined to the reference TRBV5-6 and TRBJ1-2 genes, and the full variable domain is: DAGVTQSPTHLIKTRGQQVTLRCSPKSGHDTVSWYQQALGQGPQFIFQYYEEEERQRGNFPDRFSGHQFPNYSSELNVNALLLGDSALYLCASSLPGYGYTFGSGTRLTVV.